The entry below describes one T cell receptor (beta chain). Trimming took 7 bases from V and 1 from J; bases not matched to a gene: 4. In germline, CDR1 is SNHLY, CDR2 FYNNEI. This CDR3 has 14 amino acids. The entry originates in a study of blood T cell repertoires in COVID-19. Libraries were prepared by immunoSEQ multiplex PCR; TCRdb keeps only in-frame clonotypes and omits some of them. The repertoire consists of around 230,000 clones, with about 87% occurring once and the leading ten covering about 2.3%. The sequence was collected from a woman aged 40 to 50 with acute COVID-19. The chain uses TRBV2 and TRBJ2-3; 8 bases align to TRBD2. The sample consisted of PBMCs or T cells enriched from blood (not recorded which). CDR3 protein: CASTYSGGTDTQYF. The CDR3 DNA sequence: TGTGCCAGCACTTATAGCGGGGGCACAGATACGCAGTATTTT.